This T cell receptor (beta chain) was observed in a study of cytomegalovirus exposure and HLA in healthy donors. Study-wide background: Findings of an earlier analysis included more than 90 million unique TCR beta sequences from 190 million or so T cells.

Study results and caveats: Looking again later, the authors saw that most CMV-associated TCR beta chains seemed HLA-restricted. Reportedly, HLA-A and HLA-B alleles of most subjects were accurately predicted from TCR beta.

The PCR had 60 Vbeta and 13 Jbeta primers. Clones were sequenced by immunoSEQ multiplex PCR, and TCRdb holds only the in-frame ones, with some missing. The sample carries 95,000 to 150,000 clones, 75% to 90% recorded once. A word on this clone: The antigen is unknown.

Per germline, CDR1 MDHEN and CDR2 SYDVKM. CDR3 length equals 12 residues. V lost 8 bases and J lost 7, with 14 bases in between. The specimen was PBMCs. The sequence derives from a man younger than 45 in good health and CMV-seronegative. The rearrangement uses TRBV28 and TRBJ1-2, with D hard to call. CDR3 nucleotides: TGTGCCAGCCAGAGGTGGGAGGGTGGCTACACCTTC. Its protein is CASQRWEGGYTF.